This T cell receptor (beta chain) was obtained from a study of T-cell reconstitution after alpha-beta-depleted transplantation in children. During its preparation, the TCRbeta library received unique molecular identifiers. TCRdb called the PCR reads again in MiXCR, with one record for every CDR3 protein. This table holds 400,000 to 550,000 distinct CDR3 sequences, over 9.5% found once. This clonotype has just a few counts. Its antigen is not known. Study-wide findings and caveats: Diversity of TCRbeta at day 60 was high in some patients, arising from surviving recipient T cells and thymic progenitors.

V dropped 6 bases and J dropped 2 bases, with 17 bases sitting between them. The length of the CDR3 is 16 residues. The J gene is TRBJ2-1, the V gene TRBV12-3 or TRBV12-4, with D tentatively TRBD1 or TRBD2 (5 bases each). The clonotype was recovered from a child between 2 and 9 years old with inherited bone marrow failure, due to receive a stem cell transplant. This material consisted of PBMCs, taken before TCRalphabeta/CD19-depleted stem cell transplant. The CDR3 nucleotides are TGTGCCAGCAGCATCGACGAGGGGACCACCTACAATGAGCAGTTCTTC. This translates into CASSIDEGTTYNEQFF.